Presented here are 17 T cell receptor beta chains from one specimen sequenced in a study of control samples from healthy donors and cancer patients. The protocol was immunoSEQ multiplex PCR, while the TCRdb copy is restricted to in-frame clones and leaves out a portion. The sample holds tens of thousands of clones, approximately 90% seen once. Specimen: blood. Every receptor here comes from a woman aged 45-65 years in good health.

This chain links TRBV19 with TRBJ1-1, with D uncertain. This CDR3 comprises 14 residues. Germline CDR1 is LNHDA and CDR2 is SQIVND (reference sequence). Trimming left V 2 bases short and J 3 bases short, with 10 bases between. Written as DNA, the CDR3 is TGTGCCAGTAGTATACGTGCAGTAGACACTGAAGCTTTCTTT. This encodes CASSIRAVDTEAFF.

This clone was observed once. CDR3 residues: CASSPFEGSNYGYTF. The CDR3 DNA reads as TGTGCCAGCTCACCTTTTGAGGGCTCGAACTATGGCTACACCTTC. J is TRBJ1-2 and V is TRBV18; no clear D gene. The germline V and J ends were trimmed by 3 bases and 2 bases, with 13 bases remaining between them. From germline, CDR1 is KGHSH and CDR2 LQKENI. CDR3 length: 15 amino acids.

This chain joins TRBV2 and TRBJ1-4, with D uncertain. This CDR3 is built from 13 residues. Between the trimmed V and J ends, which lost 4 bases and 4 bases, there was a span of 7 bases. Germline values: CDR1 SNHLY, CDR2 FYNNEI. The CDR3 nucleotides are TGTGCCAGCAGTGTTCACGGTAATGAAAAACTGTTTTTT. Protein sequence: CASSVHGNEKLFF.

The chain couples TRBV6-2 or TRBV6-3 to TRBJ2-6; tentative D call: TRBD2 (6 bases). The CDR3 contains 15 residues. The V gene's germline CDR1 is MNHEY and CDR2 SVGEGT. Deletions cut 2 bases from V and 1 base from J, with 6 bases between. The CDR3 coding sequence is TGTGCCAGCAGTTACGGGGGGTCTGGGGCCAACGTCCTGACTTTC. Translation gives CASSYGGSGANVLTF.

The chain is built from TRBV29-1 and TRBJ2-3, with no clear D. CDR1 SQVTM and CDR2 ANQGSEA come from the germline V gene. V was shortened by 7 bases and J by 0 bases, with 11 bases between the two germline ends. This CDR3 comprises 13 residues. The CDR3 DNA reads as TGCAGCGCTGCTAGACCAAGCACAGATACGCAGTATTTT. It translates to CSAARPSTDTQYF.

This clone appeared a few times. V and J are TRBV18 and TRBJ1-2, with D possibly TRBD1 on 6 matching bases. Germline V gene lookup returns CDR1 KGHSH and CDR2 LQKENI. CDR3 size: 13 residues. V was clipped by 6 bases and J by 13 bases, with 21 bases between them. CDR3 DNA sequence: TGTGCCAGCTCTCACTCTACGGACAGCCCCATCACCTTC. Protein: CASSHSTDSPITF.

This rearrangement joins TRBV4-2 to TRBJ2-1, with 9 positions matching TRBD2. Germline assignment: CDR1 LGHNA and CDR2 YNFKEQ. CDR3 length equals 17 residues. V shed 2 bases, J shed 9 bases, and the junction held 14 bases outside the gene matches. The DNA for the CDR3 is TGTGCCAGCAGCCAATTCGGAAGCGGGGGGCTTCGCGGTGAGCAGTTCTTC. Translating it yields CASSQFGSGGLRGEQFF.

The chain uses TRBV6-5 and TRBJ1-5, with 8 bases aligning to TRBD1. Trimming took 5 bases from V and 6 from J; bases not matched to a gene: 6. The CDR3 is 14 amino acids. CDR1 is MNHEY and CDR2 is SVGAGI in the germline V gene. For the CDR3, the DNA is TGTGCCAGCAGTCCTGGACAGGGACCTCAGCCCCAGCATTTT. It codes for CASSPGQGPQPQHF.

This rearrangement joins TRBV9 to TRBJ1-1, with D possibly being TRBD1 (5 bases). Germline CDR1 and CDR2: SGDLS and YYNGEE. Trimming stripped 0 bases from V and 3 bases from J, with 15 bases between. CDR3 size: 16 residues. CDR3 amino acids: CASSVEQGGWDTEAFF. CDR3 nucleotide sequence: TGTGCCAGCAGCGTAGAGCAGGGCGGGTGGGACACTGAAGCTTTCTTT.

The chain couples TRBV7-2 to TRBJ1-5, with 7 positions matching TRBD1. The CDR3 loop spans 13 amino acids. CDR1 is SGHTA and CDR2 is FQGNSA in the germline V gene. V shed 3 bases and J 7 bases; nucleotides not matched to a gene: 3. DNA for the CDR3: TGTGCCAGCAGCTTTGACAGGGTCCAGCCCCAGCATTTT. Translation gives CASSFDRVQPQHF. Full variable domain (remainder filled in from reference TRBV7-2 and TRBJ1-5): GAGVSQSPSNKVTEKGKDVELRCDPISGHTALYWYRQSLGQGLEFLIYFQGNSAPDKSGLPSDRFSAERTGGSVSTLTIQRTQQEDSAVYLCASSFDRVQPQHFGDGTRLSIL.

This clone was observed once. The chain is built from TRBV18 and TRBJ2-7; 9 nucleotides match TRBD1. J gave up 7 bases and V 4 bases, and 8 bases lay outside the gene matches. Germline assignment: CDR1 KGHSH and CDR2 LQKENI. This CDR3 region has 14 residues. CDR3 in amino acids: CASSRQGDPREQYF. CDR3 sequence (DNA): TGTGCCAGCTCACGACAGGGGGATCCTCGAGAGCAGTACTTC. Filled out from reference TRBV18 and TRBJ2-7, the complete variable domain reads NAGVMQNPRHLVRRRGQEARLRCSPMKGHSHVYWYRQLPEEGLKFMVYLQKENIIDESGMPKERFSAEFPKEGPSILRIQQVVRGDSAAYFCASSRQGDPREQYFGPGTRLTVT.

The J gene is TRBJ1-4, the V gene TRBV6-5; TRBD1 aligns across 10 bases. Germline CDR1 is MNHEY and CDR2 is SVGAGI. Unmatched junction bases numbered 6, after V lost 6 bases and J lost 5 bases. The CDR3 has 15 residues. The chain's CDR3 is CASRETGGANEKLFF. The CDR3 DNA is TGTGCCAGCAGGGAGACAGGGGGCGCGAATGAAAAACTGTTTTTT.

The V and J genes are TRBV3-1 (or the pseudogene TRBV3-2) and TRBJ1-1; 8 nucleotides match TRBD1. V shed 1 base, J shed 1 base, and the junction held 5 bases outside the gene matches. Germline CDR1 LGHDT, CDR2 YNNKEL (reference sequence). The CDR3 is made up of 16 amino acids. CDR3 nucleotide sequence: TGTGCCAGCAGCCAAGGGACAGGGCTGGAGAACACTGAAGCTTTCTTT. It yields the protein CASSQGTGLENTEAFF.

This chain links TRBV2 with TRBJ2-3, with unresolved D. The germline V gene has CDR1 SNHLY and CDR2 FYNNEI. This CDR3 has 14 amino acids. V lost 4 bases and J lost 2, with 10 bases in between. The DNA of the CDR3 is TGTGCCAGCAGTGTCGTACTGAACACAGATACGCAGTATTTT. Residues: CASSVVLNTDTQYF.

CDR3 amino acids: CASSVRPGSNYGYTF. The CDR3 DNA sequence: TGTGCCAGCAGCGTCCGACCCGGGTCTAACTATGGCTACACCTTC. The chain couples TRBV9 to TRBJ1-2; D is uncertain. The V end lost 2 bases, the J end lost 0 bases, and 11 bases lay between the germline ends. The germline V gene has CDR1 SGDLS and CDR2 YYNGEE. CDR3 length equals 15 residues.

J is TRBJ2-3 and V is TRBV7-2; 10 bases are shared with TRBD2. Losses at the gene ends were 1 base for V and 4 bases for J; bases not matched to a gene: 8. CDR1 is SGHTA and CDR2 is FQGNSA in the germline V gene. The CDR3 consists of 17 residues. CDR3 loop: CASSLDQRGGPADTQYF. The CDR3 DNA is TGTGCCAGCAGCTTAGACCAGCGGGGGGGCCCCGCAGATACGCAGTATTTT.

The chain is built from TRBV12-3 or TRBV12-4 and TRBJ2-7; tentatively, D is TRBD2 (5 bases). The ends were cut back, 6 bases at V and 3 bases at J, with 12 bases in the middle. This CDR3 contains 13 residues. The CDR3 DNA is TGTGCCAGCAGACTAGGCCACTACTACGAGCAGTACTTC. Amino acids: CASRLGHYYEQYF.